This T cell receptor beta chain is from a study of identical twins. This clonotype was detected ten times or more. Its target is unknown. Healthy Caucasian individuals made up all the donors. TCRdb redid the calling of the 5' RACE reads with MiXCR, one entry per CDR3 protein. The table records some 590,000 distinct CDR3 sequences, around a tenth of them present only once. CDR3 length: 14 amino acids. V shed 3 bases, J shed 4 bases, and the junction held 2 bases outside the gene matches. CDR1 SNHLY and CDR2 FYNNEI come from the germline V gene. General observations from the study: For out-of-frame alpha sequences shared by twins, low generation probability was in excess. Because invariant MAIT and iNKT cells could be present, zero-insertion analyses could be partly confounded.

This sample was also put to use in a study of yellow fever vaccine responses in identical twins.

The TCR comes from a woman between 18 and 30 years old in good health. Sequencing was carried out using PBMCs. The chain uses TRBV2 and TRBJ2-3; 9 bases map to TRBD1. The CDR3 loop is CASSEDRGADTQYF. The CDR3 region has the DNA TGTGCCAGCAGTGAGGACAGGGGAGCAGATACGCAGTATTTT. Supplemented by reference TRBV2 and TRBJ2-3, the full variable domain reads EPEVTQTPSHQVTQMGQEVILRCVPISNHLYFYWYRQILGQKVEFLVSFYNNEISEKSEIFDDQFSVERPDGSNFTLKIRSTKLEDSAMYFCASSEDRGADTQYFGPGTRLTVL.